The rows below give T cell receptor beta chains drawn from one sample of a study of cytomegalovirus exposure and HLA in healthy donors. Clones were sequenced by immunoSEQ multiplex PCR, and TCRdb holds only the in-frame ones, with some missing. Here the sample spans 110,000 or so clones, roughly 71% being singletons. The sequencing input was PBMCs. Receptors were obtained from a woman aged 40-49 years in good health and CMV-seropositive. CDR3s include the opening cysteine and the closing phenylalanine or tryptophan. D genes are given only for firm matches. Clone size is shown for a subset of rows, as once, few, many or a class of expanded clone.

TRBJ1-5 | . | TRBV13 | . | TGTGCCAGCAGCTTAGGGCAGGGTGGCAATCAGCCCCAGCATTTT | CASSLGQGGNQPQHF
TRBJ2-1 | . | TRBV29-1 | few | TGCAGCGCCATGCGGGGTTACAATGAGCAGTTCTTC | CSAMRGYNEQFF
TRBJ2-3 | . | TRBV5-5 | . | TGTGCCAGCACCATCTGGGGTGCGGGAGATACGCAGTATTTT | CASTIWGAGDTQYF
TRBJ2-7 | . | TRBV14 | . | TGTGCCAGCAGCCAAGAAGGGGCCATTCAGTACGAGCAGTACTTC | CASSQEGAIQYEQYF
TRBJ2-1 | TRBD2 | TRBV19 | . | TGTGCCATTTCTGCCGGGACTAGCGGGACAACTGAGCAGTTCTTC | CAISAGTSGTTEQFF
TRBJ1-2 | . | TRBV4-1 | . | TGCGCCAGCAGCCAAGACGGGACTGCCTCCTATGGCTACACCTTC | CASSQDGTASYGYTF
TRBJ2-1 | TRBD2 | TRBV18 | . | TGTGCCAGCTCAGCCCAACTAGCGAGAGGACTCAATGAGCAGTTCTTC | CASSAQLARGLNEQFF
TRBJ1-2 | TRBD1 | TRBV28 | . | TGTGCCAGCATCAATAGTGGACAGGCCTATGGCTACACCTTC | CASINSGQAYGYTF
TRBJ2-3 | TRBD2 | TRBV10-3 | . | TGTGCCATCAGTGAGAGGTTGGCTAGCGGGGGGCAAAACACAGATACGCAGTATTTT | CAISERLASGGQNTDTQYF
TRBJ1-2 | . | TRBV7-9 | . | TGTGCCAGCAGCTTAGGTGTAGGCACAGGGCATGGCTACACCTTC | CASSLGVGTGHGYTF